Following are 18 T cell receptor beta chains from one sample sequenced in a study of blood T cell repertoires in COVID-19. Assay used: immunoSEQ multiplex PCR; TCRdb lists only in-frame clones, some missing. The data show over 40,000 clones, 90% seen once. Source material: peripheral blood. The receptors were sampled from a man aged 70 or older with acute or convalescent COVID-19.

A few counts support this clone. The chain recombines TRBV7-9 with TRBJ1-2; a possible D gene is TRBD1 (5 bases). Trimming took 0 bases from V and 3 from J, leaving 11 bases between them. Germline CDR1 is SEHNR and CDR2 is FQNEAQ (reference sequence). The CDR3 covers 15 residues. The CDR3 reads CASSLADGAHYGYTF. The CDR3 DNA is TGTGCCAGCAGCTTAGCAGATGGGGCTCACTATGGCTACACCTTC.

This rearrangement joins TRBV11-2 to TRBJ1-1; 7 bases match TRBD1. V lost 1 base and J lost 1; bases outside the gene matches: 3. CDR1 and CDR2 from the germline V gene are SGHAT and FQNNGV. This CDR3 has 15 amino acids. CDR3 loop: CASSLVRTGNTEAFF. CDR3 coding DNA: TGTGCCAGCAGCTTAGTTCGGACAGGGAACACTGAAGCTTTCTTT.

The table lists this clone with a few counts. CDR3 DNA sequence: TGTGCCAGCAGTCTCGTGACAGGGGGCTACGAGCAGTACTTC. Amino acid sequence: CASSLVTGGYEQYF. V usage is TRBV28 and J usage is TRBJ2-7; 9 bases are a match to TRBD1. The CDR3 is made up of 14 amino acids. The junction had 5 bases not matched to a gene; V was cut back by 5 bases and J by 3 bases. Germline V gives CDR1 MDHEN, CDR2 SYDVKM. The whole variable domain, remainder taken from reference TRBV28 and TRBJ2-7, is DVKVTQSSRYLVKRTGEKVFLECVQDMDHENMFWYRQDPGLGLRLIYFSYDVKMKEKGDIPEGYSVSREKKERFSLILESASTNQTSMYLCASSLVTGGYEQYFGPGTRLTVT.

The chain couples TRBV4-1 to TRBJ2-2; 11 bases align to TRBD1. The CDR3 is 14 residues long. Unmatched junction bases numbered 1, after V lost 4 bases and J lost 6 bases. The germline V gene encodes CDR1 MGHRA and CDR2 YSYEKL. The CDR3 loop is CASSRTGGSGELFF. The DNA of the CDR3 is TGCGCCAGCAGCCGGACAGGGGGCTCCGGGGAGCTGTTTTTT.

The gene calls are TRBV23-1 and TRBJ1-2, with 7 bases lining up with TRBD1. TRBV23-1 is given ORF status, its function remaining uncertain. Germline trimming cut 0 bases from V and 4 bases from J; bases unmatched to any gene: 8. This CDR3 comprises 16 residues. DNA for the CDR3: TGCGCCAGCAGTCAATCTCGAGAGACAGGGTCCTATGGCTACACCTTC. It specifies CASSQSRETGSYGYTF.

The chain links TRBV19 to TRBJ1-2; D is unclear. The CDR3 totals 14 residues. Germline lookup yields CDR1 LNHDA and CDR2 SQIVND (reference sequence). V was shortened by 3 bases and J by 2 bases, with 10 bases between the two germline ends. The CDR3, as DNA: TGTGCCAGTAGTATGACTATCATAAACTATGGCTACACCTTC. Translated: CASSMTIINYGYTF.

This chain links TRBV4-1 with TRBJ1-6, with 8 bases aligning to TRBD1. The CDR3 totals 16 residues. Trimming cost V 0 bases and J 13 bases; bases outside gene matches: 11. Germline CDR1 is MGHRA and CDR2 is YSYEKL. The CDR3 sequence is CASSQDRGRFVWPLHF. The CDR3 bases are TGCGCCAGCAGCCAAGACAGGGGGCGCTTCGTTTGGCCCCTCCACTTT.

The CDR3 spells CASSIAPRTGNQPQHF. For the CDR3, the DNA is TGTGCCAGTAGTATAGCCCCCCGGACAGGCAATCAGCCCCAGCATTTT. V usage is TRBV19 and J usage is TRBJ1-5, with D tentatively TRBD1 (6 bases). Trimming removed 1 base at V and 2 bases at J, with 12 bases between. CDR1 and CDR2 (germline): LNHDA, SQIVND (reference sequence). CDR3 length: 16 amino acids.

The V call is TRBV5-5, the J call TRBJ2-7, with 10 nucleotides matching TRBD1. The V and J ends lost 4 bases and 0 bases, in that order; junction bases with no gene match: 1. CDR1 SGHKS and CDR2 YYEKEE come from the germline V gene (reference sequence). The CDR3 runs to 14 residues. The CDR3 DNA reads as TGTGCCAGCAGCCGGACAGGGGGCTCCTACGAGCAGTACTTC. It yields the protein CASSRTGGSYEQYF.

This chain links TRBV20-1 with TRBJ1-3; the D gene is possibly TRBD1 (5 bases). With 3 bases removed from V and 2 bases from J, the gap between germline ends came to 14 bases. The CDR3 length is 15 residues. Looked up from germline, CDR1 is DFQATT and CDR2 is SNEGSKA (reference sequence). The DNA of the CDR3 is TGCAGTGCTAGTAAATCAGGGCCCCCTGGAAACACCATATATTTT. Amino acid sequence: CSASKSGPPGNTIYF.

The chain uses TRBV7-6 and TRBJ2-7; 8 bases line up with TRBD2. The CDR3 length is 15 residues. V lost 4 bases, J lost 7 bases, and 12 bases stayed unmatched. In germline, CDR1 is SGHVS, CDR2 FNYEAQ. The CDR3 DNA reads as TGTGCCAGCAGCTCAACCGGACTAGCTGGAGGGGAGCAGTACTTC. Its translation: CASSSTGLAGGEQYF.

This chain uses TRBV7-9 with TRBJ2-7; a weak D match, TRBD2 (6 bases). Between the trimmed V and J ends, which lost 6 bases and 2 bases, there was a span of 17 bases. The CDR3 is 15 amino acids. Germline assignment: CDR1 SEHNR and CDR2 FQNEAQ (reference sequence). The CDR3 reads CASSSPGLTPYEQYF. CDR3 sequence (DNA): TGTGCCAGCAGTTCCCCGGGACTGACCCCCTACGAGCAGTACTTC.

About this clone itself: The same CDR3 also results from other DNA sequences found in this sample. The chain recombines TRBV28 with TRBJ1-2; D is unresolved. CDR3 length: 12 amino acids. V lost 5 bases, J lost 0 bases, and 4 bases lay in between. The germline gives CDR1 MDHEN, CDR2 SYDVKM. The CDR3 region is CASSTANYGYTF. CDR3 sequence (DNA): TGTGCCAGCAGTACAGCTAACTATGGCTACACCTTC.

The genes are TRBV19 and TRBJ2-1; D is ambiguous. Deletions cut 10 bases from V and 4 bases from J, with 17 bases between. The CDR3 consists of 14 residues. The V gene's germline CDR1 is LNHDA and CDR2 SQIVND (reference sequence). CDR3 sequence: CATTLGDAYNEQFF. As DNA, the CDR3 is TGTGCCACCACCCTAGGAGATGCGTACAATGAGCAGTTCTTC.

This chain links TRBV27 with TRBJ2-2; 8 nucleotides agree with TRBD2. The CDR3 totals 16 residues. V lost 5 bases, J lost 1 base, and 6 bases stayed unmatched. Looked up from germline, CDR1 is MNHEY and CDR2 is SMNVEV (reference sequence). DNA of the CDR3: TGTGCCAGCAGTCTTATCAGCGGGGGGAACACCGGGGAGCTGTTTTTT. Translating gives CASSLISGGNTGELFF.

The chain joins TRBV7-2 to TRBJ2-3, with 12 nucleotides matching TRBD2. J lost 4 bases, V lost 5 bases, and 4 bases had no gene match. The germline CDR1 and CDR2 sequences are SGHTA and FQGNSA. CDR3 length equals 15 residues. CDR3 amino acids: CASSPRLAGADTQYF. Here the CDR3 DNA reads TGTGCCAGCAGCCCGCGACTAGCGGGGGCAGATACGCAGTATTTT.

The rearrangement links TRBV6-5 to TRBJ2-5; D is uncertain. This CDR3 spans 13 amino acids. V was cut by 2 bases and J by 5 bases, with 9 bases left in between. The germline V gene encodes CDR1 MNHEY and CDR2 SVGAGI. CDR3 protein: CASSYVEAETQYF. Written as DNA, the CDR3 is TGTGCCAGCAGTTACGTAGAGGCCGAGACCCAGTACTTC.

The chain joins TRBV9 to TRBJ1-3; 7 bases agree with TRBD1. Looked up from germline, CDR1 is SGDLS and CDR2 is YYNGEE. The V segment lost 0 bases and the J segment 8 bases; nucleotides outside the gene matches: 11. This CDR3 has 16 residues. The CDR3 nucleotides are TGTGCCAGCAGCGTAGACGGACAGGCCGGGGGACACACCATATATTTT. Protein: CASSVDGQAGGHTIYF.